One sample yielded the 22 T cell receptor beta chains listed below, sequenced in a study of regulatory T cells in long-lasting Graves disease. Time point reported: newly diagnosed GD, antithyroid drugs for less than 3 months. RNA extracted from PBMCs served as the sequencing template. Building of the TCR beta libraries involved iRepertoire HTBI primers and Arm-PCR of CDR3 regions. TCRdb re-derived calls from the multiplex PCR reads in MiXCR, one entry per CDR3 protein. In the table there are some 450,000 distinct CDR3 sequences, about a sixth of which are singletons. These data were also filed under a second study, of T cells in Graves' hyperthyroidism and ophthalmopathy.

The starting material was peripheral blood mononuclear cells (PBMCs), obtained at new diagnosis, from a patient treated with antithyroid drugs. All receptors come from a woman aged 25 to 39 with Graves disease.

The chain carries TRBV20-1 and TRBJ2-4; no definite D call. Germline V CDR1 and CDR2: DFQATT, SNEGSKA (reference sequence). The CDR3 is 12 amino acids. V lost 3 bases to trimming and J lost 0 bases, with 3 bases between them. CDR3: CSASVAKNIQYF. CDR3 coding DNA: TGCAGTGCTAGTGTAGCCAAAAACATTCAGTACTTC.

This clonotype was seen repeatedly, ten times or more. V gene TRBV28 combines with J gene TRBJ2-7; D is perhaps TRBD1 (6 bases). The CDR3 has 12 amino acids. Trimming took 8 bases from V and 4 from J, leaving 12 bases between them. Germline CDR1 reads MDHEN; CDR2 reads SYDVKM. CDR3 protein: CASSTQGYEQYF. CDR3 bases: TGTGCCAGCTCAACTCAGGGGTACGAGCAGTACTTC.

This clonotype was seen ten or more times. The chain combines TRBV3-1 with TRBJ2-3; D may be TRBD2 (6 bases). Germline V gives CDR1 LGHDT, CDR2 YNNKEL (reference sequence). This CDR3 spans 13 amino acids. The V and J ends lost 5 bases and 5 bases respectively, with 11 bases between them. DNA of the CDR3: TGTGCCAGCAGCGCAACTAGCCAAGATACGCAGTATTTT. Translation: CASSATSQDTQYF.

This clonotype showed up many times. The genes are TRBV30 and TRBJ2-2, with a possible D match to TRBD2 (6 bases). The CDR3 covers 14 residues. The germline V and J ends were trimmed by 0 bases and 5 bases, with 10 bases remaining between them. From germline, CDR1 is GTSNPN and CDR2 SVGIG (reference sequence). CDR3 loop: CAWSVWGTTGELFF. The CDR3 nucleotides are TGTGCCTGGAGTGTATGGGGGACTACCGGGGAGCTGTTTTTT.

This chain links TRBV6-1 with TRBJ1-5; TRBD1 might be the D (5 bases). V was shortened by 6 bases and J by 0 bases, with 12 bases between the two germline ends. The CDR3 extends over 15 amino acids. Germline CDR1 MNHNS, CDR2 SASEGT. The CDR3 sequence is CASSRDGDSNQPQHF. CDR3 sequence (DNA): TGTGCCAGCAGCCGGGACGGGGATAGCAATCAGCCCCAGCATTTT.

This clonotype showed up just a few times. The rearrangement joins TRBV5-1 to TRBJ2-5; 8 nucleotides align to TRBD2. After removal of 2 bases from V and 4 bases from J, the junction contained 7 bases not matched to a gene. This CDR3 contains 15 residues. Germline lookup yields CDR1 SGHRS and CDR2 YFSETQ. This CDR3 reads CASSLSGAGGETQYF. In DNA form, the CDR3 reads TGCGCCAGCAGCTTATCAGGGGCGGGAGGAGAGACCCAGTACTTC. Full variable domain (outside the CDR3, taken from reference TRBV5-1 and TRBJ2-5): KAGVTQTPRYLIKTRGQQVTLSCSPISGHRSVSWYQQTPGQGLQFLFEYFSETQRNKGNFPGRFSGRQFSNSRSEMNVSTLELGDSALYLCASSLSGAGGETQYFGPGTRLLVL.

This clonotype was counted ten times or more. The chain joins TRBV30 to TRBJ2-1; TRBD2 aligns across 8 bases. Germline-derived CDR1 and CDR2 are GTSNPN and SVGIG (reference sequence). V lost 3 bases, J lost 4 bases, and 5 bases stayed unmatched. The CDR3 spans 14 residues. The CDR3 nucleotides read TGTGCCTGGAGATTAGCGGGACCTTACAATGAGCAGTTCTTC. This codes for CAWRLAGPYNEQFF.

This clonotype was observed a handful of times. The chain combines TRBV5-1 with TRBJ2-1; tentatively, D is TRBD1 (5 bases). The CDR3 extends over 14 amino acids. CDR1 is SGHRS, CDR2 YFSETQ, per germline. V was trimmed by 4 bases and J by 4 bases, leaving 12 bases between them. The CDR3, as DNA: TGCGCCAGCAGCCCTGCGACAGATTACAATGAGCAGTTCTTC. This encodes CASSPATDYNEQFF. Drawing the rest from reference TRBV5-1 and TRBJ2-1, the complete variable domain is KAGVTQTPRYLIKTRGQQVTLSCSPISGHRSVSWYQQTPGQGLQFLFEYFSETQRNKGNFPGRFSGRQFSNSRSEMNVSTLELGDSALYLCASSPATDYNEQFFGPGTRLTVL.

This rearrangement joins TRBV30 to TRBJ2-1, with D possibly matching TRBD2 (6 bases). Germline lookup yields CDR1 GTSNPN and CDR2 SVGIG (reference sequence). V was trimmed by 4 bases and J by 6 bases, leaving 16 bases between them. CDR3 length equals 14 residues. Here the CDR3 reads CAWKGGLASNEQFF. The CDR3 nucleotides are TGTGCCTGGAAGGGTGGCCTAGCGAGCAATGAGCAGTTCTTC.

This clonotype was observed at least ten times. V usage is TRBV19 and J usage is TRBJ1-1, with D possibly being TRBD1 (5 bases). Deletions cut 7 bases from V and 5 bases from J, with 14 bases between. From germline, CDR1 is LNHDA and CDR2 SQIVND (reference sequence). The CDR3 loop spans 13 amino acids. CDR3: CASTHRGGTEAFF. The CDR3 DNA follows: TGTGCCAGTACCCATCGGGGGGGGACTGAAGCTTTCTTT.

This clonotype was recorded at least ten times. V gene TRBV20-1 combines with J gene TRBJ2-1, with 9 bases matching TRBD2. Germline V gene sequence: CDR1 DFQATT, CDR2 SNEGSKA (reference sequence). The trim removed 0 bases at V and 2 bases at J, leaving 5 bases unmatched. The CDR3 is made up of 16 amino acids. The CDR3 DNA sequence: TGCAGTGCTAGAGATCGGCTAGCGGGGACCTACAATGAGCAGTTCTTC. This codes for CSARDRLAGTYNEQFF.

There are a few counts of this clonotype. The rearrangement links TRBV6-2 or TRBV6-3 to TRBJ2-7; the D gene is possibly TRBD1 (5 bases). This CDR3 is 12 amino acids long. Trimming shortened V by 7 bases and J by 6 bases, and 13 bases separated the two germline ends. Germline V lookup: CDR1 MNHEY, CDR2 SVGEGT. The CDR3 is CASTFDTGEQYF. The DNA for the CDR3 is TGTGCCAGCACCTTTGACACAGGCGAGCAGTACTTC.

The sample holds many counts of this clonotype. As DNA, the CDR3 is TGTGCCAGCTCACCACCCGCTAATTCACCCCTCCACTTT. Translating it yields CASSPPANSPLHF. This chain uses TRBV18 with TRBJ1-6; D is unclear. The germline V gene has CDR1 KGHSH and CDR2 LQKENI. V was clipped by 0 bases and J by 6 bases, with 3 bases between them. This CDR3 spans 13 amino acids.

Only a few counts were recorded for this clonotype. The rearrangement uses TRBV6-2 or TRBV6-3 and TRBJ2-4; no definite D call. The germline CDR1 and CDR2 sequences are MNHEY and SVGEGT. V was shortened by 6 bases and J by 8 bases, with 11 bases between the two germline ends. The CDR3 loop spans 12 amino acids. DNA of the CDR3: TGTGCCAGCAGACGATTCCGGGACATTCAGTACTTC. This gives the protein CASRRFRDIQYF.

This clonotype was counted ten times or more. The chain carries TRBV2 and TRBJ1-4; maybe TRBD1 (5 bases). Trimming removed 6 bases at V and 1 base at J, with 12 bases between. Germline-derived CDR1 and CDR2 are SNHLY and FYNNEI. The CDR3 consists of 15 residues. The CDR3 DNA sequence: TGTGCCAGCAGCAGGGACCTGATAACTAATGAAAAACTGTTTTTT. This encodes CASSRDLITNEKLFF.

In this sample, this clonotype turned up once. The CDR3, as DNA: TGTGCCAGCAGCCAAGAGTACGGGAGAGCTCAAAAACTGTTTTTT. Translation gives CASSQEYGRAQKLFF. This chain links TRBV3-1 with TRBJ1-4; no clear D gene. Germline V gene lookup returns CDR1 LGHDT and CDR2 YNNKEL (reference sequence). V was clipped by 0 bases and J by 9 bases, with 14 bases between them. The CDR3 is made up of 15 amino acids.

The V gene is TRBV29-1, the J gene TRBJ2-1; 8 nucleotides align to TRBD2. The junction had 4 bases not matched to a gene; V was cut back by 8 bases and J by 7 bases. This CDR3 has 11 amino acids. Germline loops: CDR1 SQVTM, CDR2 ANQGSEA. The CDR3, as DNA: TGCAGCAACGGGGGGGGGAATGAGCAGTTCTTC. Translating gives CSNGGGNEQFF.

This clonotype occurred a few times. The V gene is TRBV7-6, the J gene TRBJ2-1, with D uncertain. Trimming cost V 2 bases and J 8 bases, with 10 bases left between them. The germline CDR1 and CDR2 sequences are SGHVS and FNYEAQ. This CDR3 has 13 residues. The CDR3 DNA is TGTGCCAGCAGCTTAACCGTGCTCGATGAGCAGTTCTTC. This gives the protein CASSLTVLDEQFF. The full variable domain, in which reference TRBV7-6 and TRBJ2-1 provide the parts outside the CDR3, is GAGVSQSPRYKVTKRGQDVALRCDPISGHVSLYWYRQALGQGPEFLTYFNYEAQQDKSGLPNDRFSAERPEGSISTLTIQRTEQRDSAMYRCASSLTVLDEQFFGPGTRLTVL.

The chain recombines TRBV3-1 with TRBJ2-2; D is undetermined. The CDR3 is 16 amino acids. The germline V gene has CDR1 LGHDT and CDR2 YNNKEL (reference sequence). Trimming removed 0 bases at V and 6 bases at J, with 14 bases between. CDR3 sequence reads: CASSQDLALQAGELFF. The CDR3 bases are TGTGCCAGCAGCCAAGATTTGGCCCTCCAGGCCGGGGAGCTGTTTTTT. The entire variable domain, with the rest obtained from reference TRBV3-1 and TRBJ2-2, is as follows: DTAVSQTPKYLVTQMGNDKSIKCEQNLGHDTMYWYKQDSKKFLKIMFSYNNKELIINETVPNRFSPKSPDKAHLNLHINSLELGDSAVYFCASSQDLALQAGELFFGEGSRLTVL.

This clonotype was recorded at least ten times. CDR3 loop: CASSGNQPQHF. The CDR3 nucleotides are TGTGCCAGCAGTGGTAATCAGCCCCAGCATTTT. This chain uses TRBV6-1 with TRBJ1-5, with unresolved D. Germline V gives CDR1 MNHNS, CDR2 SASEGT. The CDR3 is 11 amino acids. V lost 4 bases to trimming and J lost 4 bases, with 2 bases between them.

V usage is TRBV7-9 and J usage is TRBJ2-1; 10 nucleotides align to TRBD2. Germline V gives CDR1 SEHNR, CDR2 FQNEAQ (reference sequence). This CDR3 has 15 amino acids. The V segment lost 5 bases and the J segment 9 bases; nucleotides outside the gene matches: 10. The CDR3 coding sequence is TGTGCCAGCAGCCCAAACCAGCGGGAGGGGGGTGAGCAGTTCTTC. This codes for CASSPNQREGGEQFF.

This clonotype was recorded many times. This chain connects TRBV2 to TRBJ2-1, with a tentative D call TRBD1 (6 bases). This CDR3 is built from 12 residues. Germline loops: CDR1 SNHLY, CDR2 FYNNEI. V lost 4 bases to trimming and J lost 8 bases, with 9 bases between them. The CDR3 here is CASSGRGHEQFF. The CDR3 DNA reads TGTGCCAGCAGTGGCAGGGGCCATGAGCAGTTCTTC.